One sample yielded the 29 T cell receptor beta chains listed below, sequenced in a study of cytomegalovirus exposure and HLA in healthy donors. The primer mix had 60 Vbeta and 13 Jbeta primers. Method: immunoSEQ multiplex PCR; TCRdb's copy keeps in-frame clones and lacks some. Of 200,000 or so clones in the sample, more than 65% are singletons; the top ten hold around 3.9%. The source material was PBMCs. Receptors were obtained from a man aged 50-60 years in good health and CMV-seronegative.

CDR3 region: CASSQGARSETQYF. The CDR3 DNA reads TGTGCCAGCAGCCAAGGTGCCAGATCGGAGACCCAGTACTTC. The chain recombines TRBV14 with TRBJ2-5; D remains ambiguous. In germline, CDR1 is SGHDN, CDR2 FVKESK. The germline V and J ends were trimmed by 1 base and 5 bases, with 11 bases remaining between them. This CDR3 has 14 amino acids.

The DNA of the CDR3 is TGCGCCAGCAGCTATTCAGGGGGACAGGGTGAATACGAGCAGTACTTC. It translates to CASSYSGGQGEYEQYF. This rearrangement joins TRBV5-1 to TRBJ2-7; 9 nucleotides align to TRBD1. Looked up from germline, CDR1 is SGHRS and CDR2 is YFSETQ. This CDR3 is 16 amino acids long. V gave up 3 bases and J gave up 4 bases; unmatched junction bases: 11.

The CDR3 DNA is TGTGCCAGCAGGAAACAGGGATCCTACAATGAGCAGTTCTTC. The encoded protein is CASRKQGSYNEQFF. V gene TRBV5-4 combines with J gene TRBJ2-1, with D tentatively TRBD1 (6 bases). Germline V gene sequence: CDR1 SGHNT, CDR2 YYREEE (reference sequence). Trimming cost V 5 bases and J 1 base, with 10 bases left between them. CDR3 length equals 14 residues.

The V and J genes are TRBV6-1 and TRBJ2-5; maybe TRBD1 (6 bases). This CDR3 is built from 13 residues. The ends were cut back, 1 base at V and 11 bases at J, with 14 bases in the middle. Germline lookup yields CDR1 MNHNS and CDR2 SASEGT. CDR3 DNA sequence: TGTGCCAGCAGTGAAGTTTACAGGGATGAGCAGTACTTC. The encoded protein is CASSEVYRDEQYF.

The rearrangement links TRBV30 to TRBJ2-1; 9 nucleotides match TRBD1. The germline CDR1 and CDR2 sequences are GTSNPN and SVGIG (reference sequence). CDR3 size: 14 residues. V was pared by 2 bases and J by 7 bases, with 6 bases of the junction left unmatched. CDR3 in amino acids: CAWSRTGVLNEQFF. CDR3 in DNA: TGTGCCTGGAGTAGGACAGGGGTTTTGAATGAGCAGTTCTTC. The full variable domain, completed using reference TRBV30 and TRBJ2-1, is SQTIHQWPATLVQPVGSPLSLECTVEGTSNPNLYWYRQAAGRGLQLLFYSVGIGQISSEVPQNLSASRPQDRQFILSSKKLLLSDSGFYLCAWSRTGVLNEQFFGPGTRLTVL.

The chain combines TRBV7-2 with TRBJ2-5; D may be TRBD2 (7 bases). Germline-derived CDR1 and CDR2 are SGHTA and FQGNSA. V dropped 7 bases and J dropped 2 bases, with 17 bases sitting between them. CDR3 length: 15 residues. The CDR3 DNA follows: TGTGCCAGCACCAAGATGGGGGGGCCACAAGAGACCCAGTACTTC. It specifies CASTKMGGPQETQYF.

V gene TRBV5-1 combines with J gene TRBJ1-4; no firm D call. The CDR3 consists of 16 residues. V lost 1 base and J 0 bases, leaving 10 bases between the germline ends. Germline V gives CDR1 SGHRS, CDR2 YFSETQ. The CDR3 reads CASSLIMQATNEKLFF. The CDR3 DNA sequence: TGCGCCAGCAGCTTGATTATGCAGGCAACTAATGAAAAACTGTTTTTT.

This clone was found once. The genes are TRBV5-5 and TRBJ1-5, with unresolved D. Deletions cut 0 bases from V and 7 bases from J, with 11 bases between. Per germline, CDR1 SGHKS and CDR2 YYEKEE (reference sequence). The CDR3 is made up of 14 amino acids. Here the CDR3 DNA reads TGTGCCAGCAGCTTGGGTGACGAGGGACAGCCCCAGCATTTT. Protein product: CASSLGDEGQPQHF.

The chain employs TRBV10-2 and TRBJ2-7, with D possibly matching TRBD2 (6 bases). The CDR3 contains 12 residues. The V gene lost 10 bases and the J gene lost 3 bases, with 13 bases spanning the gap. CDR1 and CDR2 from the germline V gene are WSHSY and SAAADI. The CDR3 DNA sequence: TGCGCCACCCTGGGGGGTCGCTACGAGCAGTACTTC. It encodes CATLGGRYEQYF.

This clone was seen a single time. The CDR3 region has the DNA TGTGCCATCAGCGACACAGGGAAGTCTTACAATGAGCAGTTCTTC. Translated: CAISDTGKSYNEQFF. The chain joins TRBV10-3 to TRBJ2-1; maybe TRBD1 (6 bases). V lost 6 bases to trimming and J lost 4 bases, with 16 bases between them. The CDR3 runs to 15 residues. The germline CDR1 and CDR2 sequences are ENHRY and SYGVKD.

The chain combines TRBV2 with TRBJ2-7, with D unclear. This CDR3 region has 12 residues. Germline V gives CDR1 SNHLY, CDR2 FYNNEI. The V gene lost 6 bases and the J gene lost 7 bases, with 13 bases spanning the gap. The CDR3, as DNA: TGTGCCAGCAGCGCCGGTCGGTGGGAGCAGTACTTC. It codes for CASSAGRWEQYF.

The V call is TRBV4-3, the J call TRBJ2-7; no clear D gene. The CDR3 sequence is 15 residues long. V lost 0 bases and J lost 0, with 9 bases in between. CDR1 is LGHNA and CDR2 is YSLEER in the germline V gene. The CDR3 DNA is TGCGCCAGCAGCCAAGATGACGGGTCCTCCTACGAGCAGTACTTC. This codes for CASSQDDGSSYEQYF.

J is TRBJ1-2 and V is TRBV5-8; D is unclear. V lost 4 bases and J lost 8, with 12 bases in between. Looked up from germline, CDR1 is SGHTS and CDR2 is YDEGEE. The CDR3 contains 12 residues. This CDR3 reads CASSVAAGGYTF. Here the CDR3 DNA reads TGTGCCAGCAGCGTTGCCGCCGGGGGCTACACCTTC.

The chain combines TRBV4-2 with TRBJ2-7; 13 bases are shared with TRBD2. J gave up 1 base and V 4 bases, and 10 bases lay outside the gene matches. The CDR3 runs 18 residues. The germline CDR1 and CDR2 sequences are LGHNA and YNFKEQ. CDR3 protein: CASSRETSGGPVSYEQYF. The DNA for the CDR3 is TGTGCCAGCAGCCGAGAGACTAGCGGGGGGCCAGTTTCCTACGAGCAGTACTTC.

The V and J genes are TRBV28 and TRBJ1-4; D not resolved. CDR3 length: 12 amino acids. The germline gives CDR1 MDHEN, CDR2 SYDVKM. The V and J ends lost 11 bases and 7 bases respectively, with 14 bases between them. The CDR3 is CAPLVPGEKLFF. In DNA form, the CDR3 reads TGTGCCCCTCTCGTACCCGGTGAAAAACTGTTTTTT.

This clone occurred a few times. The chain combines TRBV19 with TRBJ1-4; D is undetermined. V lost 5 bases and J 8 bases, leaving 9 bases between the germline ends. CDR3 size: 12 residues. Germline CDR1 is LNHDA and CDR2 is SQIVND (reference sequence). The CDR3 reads CASSRGYEKLFF. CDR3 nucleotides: TGTGCCAGTAGTCGAGGATACGAAAAACTGTTTTTT.

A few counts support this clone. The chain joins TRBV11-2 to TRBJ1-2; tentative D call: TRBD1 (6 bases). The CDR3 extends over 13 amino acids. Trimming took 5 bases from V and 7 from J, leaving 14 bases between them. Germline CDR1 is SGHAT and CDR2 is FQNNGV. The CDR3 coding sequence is TGTGCCAGCAGCCAGAAGGGGGAAATTGGCTACACCTTC. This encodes CASSQKGEIGYTF.

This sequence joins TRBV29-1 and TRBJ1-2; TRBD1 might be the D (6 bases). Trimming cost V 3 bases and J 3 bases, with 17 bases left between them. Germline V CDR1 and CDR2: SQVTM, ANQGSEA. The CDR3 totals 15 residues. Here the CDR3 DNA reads TGCAGCGTTGAGCCGCTAGACAGGTGGGACTATGGCTACACCTTC. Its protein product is CSVEPLDRWDYGYTF. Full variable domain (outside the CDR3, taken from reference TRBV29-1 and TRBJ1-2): SAVISQKPSRDICQRGTSLTIQCQVDSQVTMMFWYRQQPGQSLTLIATANQGSEATYESGFVIDKFPISRPNLTFSTLTVSNMSPEDSSIYLCSVEPLDRWDYGYTFGSGTRLTVV.

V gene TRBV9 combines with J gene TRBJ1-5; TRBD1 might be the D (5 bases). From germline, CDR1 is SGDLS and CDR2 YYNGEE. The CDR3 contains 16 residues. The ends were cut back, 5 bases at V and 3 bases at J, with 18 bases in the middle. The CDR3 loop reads CASRPMINRINQPQHF. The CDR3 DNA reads TGTGCCAGCAGGCCAATGATTAACAGGATCAATCAGCCCCAGCATTTT.

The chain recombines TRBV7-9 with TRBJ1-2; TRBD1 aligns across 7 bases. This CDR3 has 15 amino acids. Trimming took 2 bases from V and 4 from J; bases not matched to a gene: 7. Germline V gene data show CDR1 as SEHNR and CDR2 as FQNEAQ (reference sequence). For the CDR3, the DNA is TGTGCCAGCAGCTTAACACAGGGGACCTCCTATGGCTACACCTTC. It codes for CASSLTQGTSYGYTF.

The CDR3 nucleotides read TGTGCCAGCAGTGATAACAGGATATCTGATACGCAGTATTTT. Translating gives CASSDNRISDTQYF. This sequence joins TRBV25-1 and TRBJ2-3; TRBD1 is a possible D gene (5 bases). V lost 3 bases and J lost 6, with 13 bases in between. This CDR3 spans 14 amino acids. From germline, CDR1 is MGHDK and CDR2 SYGVNS.

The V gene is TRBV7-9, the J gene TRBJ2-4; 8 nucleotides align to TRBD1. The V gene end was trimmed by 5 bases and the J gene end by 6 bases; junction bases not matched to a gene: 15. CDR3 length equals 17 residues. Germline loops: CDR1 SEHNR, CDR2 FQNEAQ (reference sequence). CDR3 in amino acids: CASSPLYLQGAGNIQYF. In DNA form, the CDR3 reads TGTGCCAGCAGCCCCTTATATCTTCAGGGGGCAGGAAACATTCAGTACTTC.

Here the CDR3 DNA reads TGTGCCAGCAGCTTAACTGCCCGGCGGGCGGAAGCAGCGGGCACTGAAGCTTTCTTT. Its translation: CASSLTARRAEAAGTEAFF. The chain carries TRBV7-3 and TRBJ1-1; no clear D gene. Looked up from germline, CDR1 is SGHTA and CDR2 is FQGTGA. The V end was cut by 0 bases, the J end by 4 bases, with 24 bases between. This CDR3 region has 19 residues.

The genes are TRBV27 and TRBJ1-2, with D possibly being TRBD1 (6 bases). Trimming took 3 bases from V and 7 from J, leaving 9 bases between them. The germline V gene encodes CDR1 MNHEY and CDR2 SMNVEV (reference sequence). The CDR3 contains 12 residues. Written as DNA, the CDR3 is TGTGCCAGCAGTTTTGAAGGGGGTGGCTACACCTTC. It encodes CASSFEGGGYTF.

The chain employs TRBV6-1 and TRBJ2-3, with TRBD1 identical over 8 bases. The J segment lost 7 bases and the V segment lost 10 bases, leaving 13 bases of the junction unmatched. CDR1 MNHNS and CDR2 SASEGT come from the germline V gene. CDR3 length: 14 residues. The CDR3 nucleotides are TGTGCCACCGCCCTGGGGACAGGAGAATATACGCAGTATTTT. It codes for CATALGTGEYTQYF.

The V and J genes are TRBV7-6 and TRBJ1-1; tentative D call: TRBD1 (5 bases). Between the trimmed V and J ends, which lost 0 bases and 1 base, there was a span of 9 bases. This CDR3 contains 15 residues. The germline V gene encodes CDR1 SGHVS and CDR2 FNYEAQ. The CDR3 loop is CASSLAWTPNTEAFF. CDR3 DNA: TGTGCCAGCAGCTTAGCGTGGACACCGAACACTGAAGCTTTCTTT.

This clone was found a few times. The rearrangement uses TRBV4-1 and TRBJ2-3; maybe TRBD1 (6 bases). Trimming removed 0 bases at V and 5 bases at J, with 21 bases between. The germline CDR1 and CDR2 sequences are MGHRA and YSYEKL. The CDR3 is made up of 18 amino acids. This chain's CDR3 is CASSQDKWSGASGDTQYF. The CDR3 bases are TGCGCCAGCAGCCAAGATAAATGGTCAGGGGCCTCGGGAGATACGCAGTATTTT.

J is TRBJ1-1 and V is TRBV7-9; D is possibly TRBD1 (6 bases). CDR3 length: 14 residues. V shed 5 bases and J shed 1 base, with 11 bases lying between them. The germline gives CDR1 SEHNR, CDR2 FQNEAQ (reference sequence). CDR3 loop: CASSPWTENTEAFF. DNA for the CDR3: TGTGCCAGCAGCCCCTGGACAGAGAACACTGAAGCTTTCTTT.

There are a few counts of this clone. This CDR3 reads CASRDPGANQPQHF. DNA of the CDR3: TGTGCCAGTAGGGACCCTGGGGCCAATCAGCCCCAGCATTTT. The V gene is TRBV6-4, the J gene TRBJ1-5; possibly TRBD1 for D (5 bases). V dropped 9 bases and J dropped 3 bases, with 15 bases sitting between them. This CDR3 contains 14 residues. Looked up from germline, CDR1 is MRHNA and CDR2 is SNTAGT.